A single sample is the source of the 9 T cell receptor beta chains below, sequenced in a study of tumor-infiltrating lymphocytes in localized non-small cell lung cancer. Profiling relied on immunoSEQ multiplex PCR, and the TCRdb table lists in-frame clones only, not all of them. The sample lists around 25,000 clones, about two thirds occurring once. The sequencing sample was made of lung tumor tissue. All receptors come from a human donor with non-small cell lung cancer.

The genes are TRBV11-3 and TRBJ1-1, with D perhaps matching TRBD1 (6 bases). Germline V gene sequence: CDR1 SGHNT, CDR2 YENEEA. CDR3 length equals 15 residues. The ends were cut back, 5 bases at V and 0 bases at J, with 13 bases in the middle. CDR3 sequence reads: CASSPEGDMNTEAFF. In DNA form, the CDR3 reads TGTGCCAGCAGCCCAGAGGGGGACATGAACACTGAAGCTTTCTTT. The full variable domain, rest sourced from reference TRBV11-3 and TRBJ1-1, is EAGVVQSPRYKIIEKKQPVAFWCNPISGHNTLYWYLQNLGQGPELLIRYENEEAVDDSQLPKDRFSAERLKGVDSTLKIQPAELGDSAVYLCASSPEGDMNTEAFFGQGTRLTVV.

This clone was picked up a small number of times. This chain links TRBV5-1 with TRBJ1-2, with TRBD1 as a possible D gene (6 bases). The V gene's germline CDR1 is SGHRS and CDR2 YFSETQ. The V and J ends lost 1 base and 0 bases respectively, with 13 bases between them. This CDR3 contains 16 residues. CDR3 sequence reads: CASSLFGGESNYGYTF. DNA for the CDR3: TGCGCCAGCAGCTTGTTCGGGGGCGAATCTAACTATGGCTACACCTTC.

This sequence joins TRBV10-1 and TRBJ1-6, with no clear D. Trimming took off 6 bases at V and 10 bases at J, with 13 bases between the two ends. The CDR3 covers 13 residues. Germline CDR1 is WNHNN and CDR2 is SYGVQD (reference sequence). CDR3 DNA: TGCGCCAGCAGGGAGGCGGTGGGGTCACCCCTCCACTTT. It yields the protein CASREAVGSPLHF.

This clone was counted a few times. The V gene is TRBV5-1, the J gene TRBJ2-2, with D perhaps matching TRBD1 or TRBD2 (6 bases each). Germline V CDR1 and CDR2: SGHRS, YFSETQ. V was pared by 0 bases and J by 5 bases, with 14 bases between. The CDR3 has 16 amino acids. CDR3 coding DNA: TGCGCCAGCAGCTTGGGGACAGTCGGAGGGACCGGGGAGCTGTTTTTT. It is translated as CASSLGTVGGTGELFF.

V gene TRBV19 combines with J gene TRBJ1-5, with D possibly matching TRBD1 (5 bases). V lost 1 base, J lost 7 bases, and 11 bases lay in between. There are 14 residues in the CDR3. Germline V gene sequence: CDR1 LNHDA, CDR2 SQIVND (reference sequence). CDR3 in amino acids: CASSIGSGNQPQHF. CDR3 in DNA: TGTGCCAGTAGTATAGGCTCAGGGAACCAGCCCCAGCATTTT.

The chain uses TRBV5-1 and TRBJ2-1; D is perhaps TRBD1 (5 bases). The CDR3 totals 15 residues. The germline V gene has CDR1 SGHRS and CDR2 YFSETQ. V was shortened by 2 bases and J by 10 bases, with 19 bases between the two germline ends. The CDR3 protein is CASSFASGLGVEQFF. The CDR3 DNA sequence: TGCGCCAGCAGCTTTGCGTCCGGTTTAGGGGTCGAGCAGTTCTTC.

The chain has TRBV7-2 and TRBJ2-2; D unresolved. V was cut by 2 bases and J by 8 bases, with 3 bases left in between. Germline V gives CDR1 SGHTA, CDR2 FQGNSA. The CDR3 contains 11 residues. CDR3 bases: TGTGCCAGCAGCTTATTGGGGGAGCTGTTTTTT. Amino acids: CASSLLGELFF.

The V and J genes are TRBV7-9 and TRBJ2-5; 8 bases match TRBD1. V was clipped by 1 base and J by 5 bases; unmatched bases: 6. The CDR3 consists of 15 residues. Per the germline V gene, CDR1 is SEHNR and CDR2 is FQNEAQ (reference sequence). The CDR3 sequence: CASSLDQGARETQYF. CDR3 sequence (DNA): TGTGCCAGCAGCTTAGATCAGGGGGCGAGGGAGACCCAGTACTTC.

By its share, this clone is medium-sized. The V call is TRBV11-2, the J call TRBJ1-2; D is unresolved. The CDR3 contains 13 residues. Deletions cut 3 bases from V and 8 bases from J, with 13 bases between. The germline CDR1 and CDR2 sequences are SGHAT and FQNNGV. The chain's CDR3 is CASSFSGEGGYTF. In DNA form, the CDR3 reads TGTGCCAGCAGCTTTAGTGGGGAGGGCGGCTACACCTTC.